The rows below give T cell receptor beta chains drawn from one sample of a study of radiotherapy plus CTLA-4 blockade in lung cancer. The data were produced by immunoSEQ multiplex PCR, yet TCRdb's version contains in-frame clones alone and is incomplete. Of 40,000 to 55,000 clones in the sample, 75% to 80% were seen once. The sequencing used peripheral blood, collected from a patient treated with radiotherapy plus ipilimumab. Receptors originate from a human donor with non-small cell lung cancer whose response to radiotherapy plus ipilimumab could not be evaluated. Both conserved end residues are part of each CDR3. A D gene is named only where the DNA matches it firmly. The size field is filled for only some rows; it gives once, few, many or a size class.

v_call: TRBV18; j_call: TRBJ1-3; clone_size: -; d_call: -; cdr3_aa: CASSPLRGASKLNTIYF; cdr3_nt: TGTGCCAGCTCACCACTCAGGGGCGCCTCAAAGTTAAACACCATATATTTT
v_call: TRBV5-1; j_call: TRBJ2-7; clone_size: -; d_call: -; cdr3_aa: CASNLGANPDEQYF; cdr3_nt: TGCGCCAGCAACTTGGGGGCGAACCCGGACGAGCAGTACTTC
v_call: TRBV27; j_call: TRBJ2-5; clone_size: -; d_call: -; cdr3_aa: CASSRYQETQYF; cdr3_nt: TGTGCCAGCAGCAGGTACCAAGAGACCCAGTACTTC
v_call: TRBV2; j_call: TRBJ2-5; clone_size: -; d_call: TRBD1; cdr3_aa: CASSVLGQGANKETQYF; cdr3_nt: TGTGCCAGCAGTGTCCTAGGACAGGGGGCGAACAAAGAGACCCAGTACTTC
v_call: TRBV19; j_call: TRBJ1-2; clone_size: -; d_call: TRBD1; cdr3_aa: CASSIRGQGYTF; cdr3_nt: TGTGCCAGTAGTATCAGGGGGCAAGGCTACACCTTC
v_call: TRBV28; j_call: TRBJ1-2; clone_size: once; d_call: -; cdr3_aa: CASSIIASSLYYGYTF; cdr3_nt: TGTGCCAGCAGTATCATAGCGAGTTCCCTCTACTATGGCTACACCTTC
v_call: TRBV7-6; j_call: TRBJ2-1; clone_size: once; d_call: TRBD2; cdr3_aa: CASSLKGTSGGYNEQFF; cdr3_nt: TGTGCCAGCAGCTTAAAGGGAACTAGCGGGGGTTACAATGAGCAGTTCTTC
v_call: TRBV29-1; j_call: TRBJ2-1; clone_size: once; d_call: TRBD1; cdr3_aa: CSVTRDRTYNEQFF; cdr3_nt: TGCAGCGTGACCCGGGACAGAACCTACAATGAGCAGTTCTTC
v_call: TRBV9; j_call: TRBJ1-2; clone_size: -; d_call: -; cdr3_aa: CASSTSTAFYGYTF; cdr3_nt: TGTGCCAGCAGCACCTCGACAGCTTTCTATGGCTACACCTTC
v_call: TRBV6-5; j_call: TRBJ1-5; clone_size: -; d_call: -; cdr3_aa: CASSYSRGGHQPQHF; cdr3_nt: TGTGCCAGCAGTTACTCGAGGGGGGGGCATCAGCCCCAGCATTTT
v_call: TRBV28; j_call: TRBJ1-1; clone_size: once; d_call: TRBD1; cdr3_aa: CASSGGQRNTEAFF; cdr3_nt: TGTGCCAGCAGTGGGGGACAGAGGAACACTGAAGCTTTCTTT
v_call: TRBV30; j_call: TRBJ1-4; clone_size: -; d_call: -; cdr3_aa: CAWRTPAEKLFF; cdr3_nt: TGTGCCTGGAGAACCCCAGCGGAAAAACTGTTTTTT
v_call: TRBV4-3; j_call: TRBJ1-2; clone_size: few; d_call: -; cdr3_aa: CASSPSGGNYGYTF; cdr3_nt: TGCGCCAGCAGCCCCAGCGGAGGGAACTATGGCTACACCTTC
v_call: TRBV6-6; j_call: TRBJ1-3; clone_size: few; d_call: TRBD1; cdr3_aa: CASSPDRVGNTIYF; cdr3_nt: TGTGCCAGCAGCCCCGACAGGGTTGGAAACACCATATATTTT
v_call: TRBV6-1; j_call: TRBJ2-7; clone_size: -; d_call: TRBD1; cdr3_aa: CASSEGDRGLPPSYEQYF; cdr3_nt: TGTGCCAGCAGTGAGGGGGACAGGGGGCTTCCCCCCTCCTACGAGCAGTACTTC
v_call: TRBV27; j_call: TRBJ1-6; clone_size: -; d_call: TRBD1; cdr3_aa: CASSYKGTGALLHF; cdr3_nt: TGTGCCAGCAGTTACAAGGGCACAGGGGCCCTCCTCCACTTT
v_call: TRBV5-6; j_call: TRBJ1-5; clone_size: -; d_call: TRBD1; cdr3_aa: CASSLNRGRPQHF; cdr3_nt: TGTGCCAGCAGCTTGAACAGGGGACGGCCCCAGCATTTT
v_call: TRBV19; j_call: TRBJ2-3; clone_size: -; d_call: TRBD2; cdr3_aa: CASSIEAGGSTDTQYF; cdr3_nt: TGTGCCAGTAGTATTGAAGCGGGGGGTAGCACAGATACGCAGTATTTT
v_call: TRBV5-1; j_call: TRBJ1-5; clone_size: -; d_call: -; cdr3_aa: CASSLDGVNNQPQHF; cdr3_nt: TGCGCCAGCAGCTTGGACGGAGTTAACAATCAGCCCCAGCATTTT
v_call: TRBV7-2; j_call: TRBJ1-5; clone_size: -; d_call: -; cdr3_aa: CASSLGPGVGYQPQHF; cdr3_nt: TGTGCCAGCAGCTTAGGACCAGGTGTAGGCTATCAGCCCCAGCATTTT
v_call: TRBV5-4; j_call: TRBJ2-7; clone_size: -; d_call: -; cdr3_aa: CASSPEDF; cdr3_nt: TGTGCCAGCAGCCCGGAGGACTTC
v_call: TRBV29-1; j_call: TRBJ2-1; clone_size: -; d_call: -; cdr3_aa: CSVGQAYYNEQFF; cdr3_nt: TGCAGCGTTGGACAGGCATATTACAATGAGCAGTTCTTC
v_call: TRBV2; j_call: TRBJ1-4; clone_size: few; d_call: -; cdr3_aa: CASRYGTPEKLFF; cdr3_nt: TGTGCCAGCAGATACGGGACACCGGAAAAACTGTTTTTT
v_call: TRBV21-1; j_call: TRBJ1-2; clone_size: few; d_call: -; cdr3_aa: CASSKEPMLRAGNPKGDGYTF; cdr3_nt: TGTGCCAGCAGCAAAGAGCCAATGCTCAGGGCAGGGAATCCCAAAGGGGATGGCTACACCTTC
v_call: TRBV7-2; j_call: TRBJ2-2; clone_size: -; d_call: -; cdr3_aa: CASSLNSGAPSSGELFF; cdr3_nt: TGTGCCAGCAGCTTAAATTCTGGGGCCCCAAGTTCCGGGGAGCTGTTTTTT
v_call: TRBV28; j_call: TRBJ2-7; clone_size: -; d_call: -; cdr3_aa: CASSSVAGSYEQYF; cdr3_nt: TGTGCCAGCAGTTCGGTGGCAGGGTCCTACGAGCAGTACTTC
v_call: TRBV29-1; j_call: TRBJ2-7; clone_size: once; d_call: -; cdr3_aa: CSVDGPGRNEQYF; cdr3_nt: TGCAGCGTTGACGGCCCAGGGCGGAACGAGCAGTACTTC
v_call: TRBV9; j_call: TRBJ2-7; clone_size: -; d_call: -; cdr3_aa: CASSRLGGTADEQYF; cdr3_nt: TGTGCCAGCAGTCGGCTAGGGGGAACCGCGGACGAGCAGTACTTC
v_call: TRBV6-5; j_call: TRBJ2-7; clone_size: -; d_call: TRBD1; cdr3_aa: CASSYSRGQVAYEQYF; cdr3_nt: TGTGCCAGCAGTTACTCAAGGGGACAGGTCGCCTACGAGCAGTACTTC
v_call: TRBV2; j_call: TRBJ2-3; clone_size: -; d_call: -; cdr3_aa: CASSEEAEDTQYF; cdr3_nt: TGTGCCAGCAGTGAGGAAGCGGAAGATACGCAGTATTTT
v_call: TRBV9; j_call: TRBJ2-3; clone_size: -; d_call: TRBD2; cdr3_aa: CASSVMSGTGDTQYF; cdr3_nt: TGTGCCAGCAGCGTAATGAGCGGGACGGGAGATACGCAGTATTTT
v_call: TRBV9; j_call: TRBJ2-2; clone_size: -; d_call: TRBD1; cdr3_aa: CASSVAPGTGGRTGELFF; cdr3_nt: TGTGCCAGCAGCGTAGCTCCGGGTACAGGGGGGCGGACCGGGGAGCTGTTTTTT
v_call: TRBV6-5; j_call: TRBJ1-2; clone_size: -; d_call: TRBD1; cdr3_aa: CASSYVRTGGGYGYTF; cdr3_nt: TGTGCCAGCAGTTACGTTCGGACAGGGGGGGGCTATGGCTACACCTTC
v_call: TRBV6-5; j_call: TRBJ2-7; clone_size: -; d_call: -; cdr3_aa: CASSLQRNPPSEQYF; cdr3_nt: TGTGCCAGCAGCCTCCAGAGGAACCCACCTAGCGAGCAGTACTTC
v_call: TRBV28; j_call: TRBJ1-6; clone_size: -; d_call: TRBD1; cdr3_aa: CASSSIDRDDSPLHF; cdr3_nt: TGTGCCAGCAGTTCAATAGACAGGGATGATTCACCCCTCCACTTT
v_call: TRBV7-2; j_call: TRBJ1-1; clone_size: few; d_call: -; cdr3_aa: CASSPLRVNTEAFF; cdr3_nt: TGTGCCAGCAGCCCCCTCAGGGTGAACACTGAAGCTTTCTTT
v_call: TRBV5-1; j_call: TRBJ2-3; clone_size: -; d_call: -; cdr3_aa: CASSLSGPTTDTQYF; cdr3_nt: TGCGCCAGCAGCTTGAGCGGACCCACCACAGATACGCAGTATTTT
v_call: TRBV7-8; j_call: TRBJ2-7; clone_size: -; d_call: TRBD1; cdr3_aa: CASSLAGGGYEQYF; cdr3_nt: TGTGCCAGCAGCTTAGCAGGGGGCGGGTACGAGCAGTACTTC
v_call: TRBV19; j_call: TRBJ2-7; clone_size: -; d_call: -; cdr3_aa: CASSAVGTYEQYF; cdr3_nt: TGTGCCAGTAGTGCGGTCGGAACCTACGAGCAGTACTTC
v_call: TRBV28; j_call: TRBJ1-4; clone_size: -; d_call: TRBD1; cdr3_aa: CASSSPADRGGGEKLFF; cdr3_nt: TGTGCCAGCAGTTCCCCCGCGGACAGGGGAGGAGGGGAAAAACTGTTTTTT
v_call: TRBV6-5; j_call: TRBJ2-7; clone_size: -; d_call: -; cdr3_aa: CASSTIRGYPSF; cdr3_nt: TGTGCCAGCAGCACAATACGGGGATACCCCAGCTTC